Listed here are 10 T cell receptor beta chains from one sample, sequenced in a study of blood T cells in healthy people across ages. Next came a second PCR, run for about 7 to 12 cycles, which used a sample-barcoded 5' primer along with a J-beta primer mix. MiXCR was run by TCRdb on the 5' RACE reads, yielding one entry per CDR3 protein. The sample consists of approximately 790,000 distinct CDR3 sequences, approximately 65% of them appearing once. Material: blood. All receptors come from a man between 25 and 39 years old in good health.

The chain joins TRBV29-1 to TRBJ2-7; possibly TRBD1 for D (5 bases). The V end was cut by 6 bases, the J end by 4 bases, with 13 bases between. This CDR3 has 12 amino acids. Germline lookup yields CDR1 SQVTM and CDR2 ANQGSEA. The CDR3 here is CSVGQAYYEQYF. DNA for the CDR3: TGCAGCGTGGGGCAGGCTTATTACGAGCAGTACTTC.

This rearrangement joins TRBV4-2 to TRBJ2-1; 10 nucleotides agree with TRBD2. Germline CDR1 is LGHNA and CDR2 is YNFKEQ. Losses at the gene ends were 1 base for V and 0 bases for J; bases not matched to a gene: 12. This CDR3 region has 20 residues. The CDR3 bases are TGTGCCAGCAGCCAAGGGGCTCGGCTAGCGGGGGTGAGCTCCTACAATGAGCAGTTCTTC. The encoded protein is CASSQGARLAGVSSYNEQFF.

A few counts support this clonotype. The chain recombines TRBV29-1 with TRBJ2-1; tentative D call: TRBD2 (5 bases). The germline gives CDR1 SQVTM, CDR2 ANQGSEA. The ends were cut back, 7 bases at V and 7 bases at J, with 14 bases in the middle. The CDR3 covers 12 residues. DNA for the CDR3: TGCAGCGCGTGGATGAGGGCAAATGAGCAGTTCTTC. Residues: CSAWMRANEQFF.

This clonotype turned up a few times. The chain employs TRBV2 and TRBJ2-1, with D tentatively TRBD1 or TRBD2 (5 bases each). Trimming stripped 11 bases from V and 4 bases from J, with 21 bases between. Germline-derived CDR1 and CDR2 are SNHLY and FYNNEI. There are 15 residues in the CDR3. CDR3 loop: CAAKRGETRYNEQFF. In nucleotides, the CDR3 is TGTGCCGCGAAAAGAGGGGAAACGAGATACAATGAGCAGTTCTTC.

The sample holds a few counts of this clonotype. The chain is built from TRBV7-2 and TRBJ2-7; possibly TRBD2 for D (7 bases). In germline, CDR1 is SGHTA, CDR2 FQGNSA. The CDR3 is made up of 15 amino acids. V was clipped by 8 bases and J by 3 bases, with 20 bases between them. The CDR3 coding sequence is TGTGCCAGCTCGCAGAGGGGGGGTTTTGACTACGAGCAGTACTTC. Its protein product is CASSQRGGFDYEQYF.

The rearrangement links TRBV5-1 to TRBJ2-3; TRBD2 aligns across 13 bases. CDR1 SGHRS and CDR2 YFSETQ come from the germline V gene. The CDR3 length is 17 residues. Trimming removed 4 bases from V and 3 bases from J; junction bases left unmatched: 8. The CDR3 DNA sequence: TGCGCCAGCAGCGTGGGAGGACTAGCGGGGGCAACAGATACGCAGTATTTT. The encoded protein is CASSVGGLAGATDTQYF. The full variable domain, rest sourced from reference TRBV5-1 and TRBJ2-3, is KAGVTQTPRYLIKTRGQQVTLSCSPISGHRSVSWYQQTPGQGLQFLFEYFSETQRNKGNFPGRFSGRQFSNSRSEMNVSTLELGDSALYLCASSVGGLAGATDTQYFGPGTRLTVL.

CDR3 protein: CASSPGRNGYTF. The CDR3 nucleotides are TGTGCCAGCAGTCCGGGAAGGAATGGCTACACCTTC. V is TRBV2 and J is TRBJ1-2; D gene unclear. V was clipped by 5 bases and J by 6 bases, with 10 bases between them. The germline V gene encodes CDR1 SNHLY and CDR2 FYNNEI. CDR3 size: 12 residues.

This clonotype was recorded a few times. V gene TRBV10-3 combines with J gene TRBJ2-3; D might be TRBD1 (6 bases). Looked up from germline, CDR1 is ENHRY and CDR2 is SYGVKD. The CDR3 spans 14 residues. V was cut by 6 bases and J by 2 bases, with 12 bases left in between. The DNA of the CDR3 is TGTGCCATCAGGGCGACAGGTTACACAGATACGCAGTATTTT. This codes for CAIRATGYTDTQYF.

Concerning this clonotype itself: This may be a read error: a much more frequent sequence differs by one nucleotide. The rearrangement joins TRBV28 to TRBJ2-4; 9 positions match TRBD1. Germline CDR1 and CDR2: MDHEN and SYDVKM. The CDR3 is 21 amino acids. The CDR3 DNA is TGTGCCAGCAGTTTTGCGTACGGCTTCACAGGGGGCGCGAGAGCCAAAAACGTTCAGTACTTC. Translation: CASSFAYGFTGGARAKNVQYF.

CDR3 sequence reads: CASPIRGSYEQYF. CDR3 nucleotide sequence: TGTGCCAGCCCCATAAGGGGGTCCTACGAGCAGTACTTC. The chain has TRBV9 and TRBJ2-7, with D tentatively TRBD1 (6 bases). Germline CDR1 and CDR2: SGDLS and YYNGEE. The CDR3 runs 13 residues. Trimming pared 7 bases from V and 1 base from J, leaving 12 bases between. The entire variable domain, with the rest obtained from reference TRBV9 and TRBJ2-7, is as follows: DSGVTQTPKHLITATGQRVTLRCSPRSGDLSVYWYQQSLDQGLQFLIQYYNGEERAKGNILERFSAQQFPDLHSELNLSSLELGDSALYFCASPIRGSYEQYFGPGTRLTVT.